This T cell receptor beta chain was sequenced during a study of T-cell reconstitution after alpha-beta-depleted transplantation in children. Study-wide results and limits: T-cell numbers and diversity, one year after transplant, stemmed largely from T cells that were newly produced. Some patients' high day-60 TCRbeta diversity was attributed to recipient cells surviving conditioning.

Unique molecular identifiers were incorporated into the prepared TCRbeta library. In TCRdb, the PCR reads were re-called with MiXCR into one record per CDR3 protein. In the table there are about 580,000 distinct CDR3 sequences, about 23% of which are singletons. This clonotype was picked up many times. Antigen specificity is unknown. This receptor was obtained from a boy in the first two years of life who had a stem cell transplant for acute myeloid leukemia, so the T cells may come from the graft donor. The sequences come from PBMCs, mostly from graft donor cells, collected 360 days after TCRalphabeta/CD19-depleted stem cell transplant.

This chain's CDR3 is CASSLAGEGLMNTEAFF. CDR3 nucleotide sequence: TGTGCCAGCAGCTTAGCCGGGGAAGGCCTGATGAACACTGAAGCTTTCTTT. This chain connects TRBV7-2 to TRBJ1-1; D is unclear. Germline V gives CDR1 SGHTA, CDR2 FQGNSA. Trimming removed 0 bases from V and 0 bases from J, with 14 bases in between. The CDR3 sequence is 17 residues long.